These T cell receptor beta chains were read from a single sample in a study of OX40 agonist ivuxolimab in advanced cancers. Clones were read by immunoSEQ multiplex PCR, and TCRdb kept only the in-frame ones, dropping some. This table holds about 69,000 clones, 75% to 90% found once. The material was CD4+ or CD8+ T cells sorted from blood, obtained in a trial of the OX40 agonist ivuxolimab. The receptors were gathered from an adult with an advanced solid tumor such as melanoma, head and neck, liver or kidney cancer. Both conserved end residues are part of each CDR3. The D gene is left open where the match is weak.

CDR3: CASSNPGGRSYEQYF
length: 15
J: TRBJ2-7
V: TRBV2
D: TRBD2

CDR3: CASSFRTGLTNEKLFF
length: 16
J: TRBJ1-4
V: TRBV7-9
D: NA

CDR3: CASSTPFGGRRDTQYF
length: 16
J: TRBJ2-3
V: TRBV19
D: NA

CDR3: CASSASGTGYLDTQYF
length: 16
J: TRBJ2-3
V: TRBV27
D: TRBD1

CDR3: CAWNSGQGGRTGELFF
length: 16
J: TRBJ2-2
V: TRBV30
D: TRBD1

CDR3: CASIPDRRNENTEAFF
length: 16
J: TRBJ1-1
V: TRBV19
D: NA

CDR3: CSAHGGTWSF
length: 10
J: TRBJ1-4
V: TRBV20-1
D: NA

CDR3: CASSFRLAGTEQFF
length: 14
J: TRBJ2-1
V: TRBV5-4
D: TRBD2

CDR3: CASKAAGGGYTF
length: 12
J: TRBJ1-2
V: TRBV25-1
D: NA

CDR3: CASSDLTGTDEQYF
length: 14
J: TRBJ2-7
V: TRBV5-1
D: NA

CDR3: CASSPLDSHNEKLFF
length: 15
J: TRBJ1-4
V: TRBV11-2
D: NA

CDR3: CSVGLAGITDTQYF
length: 14
J: TRBJ2-3
V: TRBV29-1
D: TRBD2

CDR3: CASQGGNSPLHF
length: 12
J: TRBJ1-6
V: TRBV19
D: TRBD1

CDR3: CAISEPTGLDGYTF
length: 14
J: TRBJ1-2
V: TRBV10-3
D: TRBD1

CDR3: CASSERTSGYNEQFF
length: 15
J: TRBJ2-1
V: TRBV2
D: TRBD2

CDR3: CASSPSLHQPQHF
length: 13
J: TRBJ1-5
V: TRBV7-6
D: NA

CDR3: CASRGRTGGSVDGYTF
length: 16
J: TRBJ1-2
V: TRBV28
D: TRBD1

CDR3: CASRDQGWTGELFF
length: 14
J: TRBJ2-2
V: TRBV6-5
D: NA

CDR3: CASSQEAWGSGNTIYF
length: 16
J: TRBJ1-3
V: TRBV14
D: NA

CDR3: CASSQAGQGLEEQYF
length: 15
J: TRBJ2-7
V: TRBV28
D: TRBD1

CDR3: CSVGGAYGYTF
length: 11
J: TRBJ1-2
V: TRBV29-1
D: NA

CDR3: CSVDVFKETQYF
length: 12
J: TRBJ2-5
V: TRBV29-1
D: NA

CDR3: CASSSGQGGTDTQYF
length: 15
J: TRBJ2-3
V: TRBV7-9
D: TRBD1

CDR3: CSARPRYEQYF
length: 11
J: TRBJ2-7
V: TRBV20-1
D: NA

CDR3: CSVETGNGYTF
length: 11
J: TRBJ1-2
V: TRBV29-1
D: NA

CDR3: CASSPLVGNTEAFF
length: 14
J: TRBJ1-1
V: TRBV18
D: NA

CDR3: CASSFPTSGPAYEQYF
length: 16
J: TRBJ2-7
V: TRBV7-9
D: TRBD2

CDR3: CASSLTADYEQYF
length: 13
J: TRBJ2-7
V: TRBV27
D: NA

CDR3: CATGNYEQYF
length: 10
J: NA
V: TRBV10-3
D: NA

CDR3: CASRGAEPSYEQYF
length: 14
J: TRBJ2-7
V: TRBV2
D: NA

CDR3: CGKVRRITTYGYTF
length: 14
J: TRBJ1-2
V: TRBV8-2
D: NA

CDR3: CASSGLNTGELFF
length: 13
J: TRBJ2-2
V: TRBV7-2
D: NA

CDR3: CASSIGLEYEQYF
length: 13
J: TRBJ2-7
V: TRBV5-6
D: NA